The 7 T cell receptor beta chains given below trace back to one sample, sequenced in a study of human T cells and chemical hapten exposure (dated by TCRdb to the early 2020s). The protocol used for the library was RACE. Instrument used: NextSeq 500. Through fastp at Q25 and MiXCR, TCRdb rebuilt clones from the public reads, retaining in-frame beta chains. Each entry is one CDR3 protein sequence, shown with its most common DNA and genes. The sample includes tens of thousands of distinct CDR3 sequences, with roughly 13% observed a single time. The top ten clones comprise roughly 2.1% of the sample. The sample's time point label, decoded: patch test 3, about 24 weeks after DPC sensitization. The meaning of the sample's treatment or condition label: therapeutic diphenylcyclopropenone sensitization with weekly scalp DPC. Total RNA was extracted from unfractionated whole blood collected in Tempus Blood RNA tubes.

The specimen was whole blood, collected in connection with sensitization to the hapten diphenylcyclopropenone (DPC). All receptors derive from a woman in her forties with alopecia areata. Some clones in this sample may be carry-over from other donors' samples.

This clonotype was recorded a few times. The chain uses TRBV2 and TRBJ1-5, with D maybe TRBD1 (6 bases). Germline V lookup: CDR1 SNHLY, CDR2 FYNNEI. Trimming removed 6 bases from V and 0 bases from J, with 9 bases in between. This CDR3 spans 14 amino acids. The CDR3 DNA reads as TGTGCCAGCAGGGAACAGGGTAGCAATCAGCCCCAGCATTTT. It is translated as CASREQGSNQPQHF. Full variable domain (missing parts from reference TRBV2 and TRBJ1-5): EPEVTQTPSHQVTQMGQEVILRCVPISNHLYFYWYRQILGQKVEFLVSFYNNEISEKSEIFDDQFSVERPDGSNFTLKIRSTKLEDSAMYFCASREQGSNQPQHFGDGTRLSIL.

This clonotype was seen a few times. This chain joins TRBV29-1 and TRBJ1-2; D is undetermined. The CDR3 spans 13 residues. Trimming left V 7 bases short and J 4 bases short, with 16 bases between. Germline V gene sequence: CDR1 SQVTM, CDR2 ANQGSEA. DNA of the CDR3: TGCAGCGCCGAAGCCGGTACCAGCTATGGCTACACCTTC. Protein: CSAEAGTSYGYTF.

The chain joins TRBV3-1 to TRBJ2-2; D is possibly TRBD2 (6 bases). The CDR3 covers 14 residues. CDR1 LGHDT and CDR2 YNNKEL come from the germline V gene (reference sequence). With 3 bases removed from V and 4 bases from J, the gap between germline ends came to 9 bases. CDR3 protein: CASSHAGGTGELFF. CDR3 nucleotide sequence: TGTGCCAGCAGCCACGCCGGGGGCACCGGGGAGCTGTTTTTT.

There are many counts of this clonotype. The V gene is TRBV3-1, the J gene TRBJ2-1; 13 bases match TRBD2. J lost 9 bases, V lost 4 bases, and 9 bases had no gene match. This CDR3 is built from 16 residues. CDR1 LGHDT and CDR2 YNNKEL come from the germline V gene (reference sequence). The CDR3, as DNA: TGTGCCAGCAGCCCGGGGACTAGCGGGGCCTTTGGTGAGCAGTTCTTC. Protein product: CASSPGTSGAFGEQFF.

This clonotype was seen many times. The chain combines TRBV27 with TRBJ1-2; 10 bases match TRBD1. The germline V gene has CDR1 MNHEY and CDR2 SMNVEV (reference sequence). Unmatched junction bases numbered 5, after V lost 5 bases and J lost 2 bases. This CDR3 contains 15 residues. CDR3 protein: CASSPWTGGNYGYTF. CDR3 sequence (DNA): TGTGCCAGCAGTCCTTGGACAGGGGGAAACTATGGCTACACCTTC.

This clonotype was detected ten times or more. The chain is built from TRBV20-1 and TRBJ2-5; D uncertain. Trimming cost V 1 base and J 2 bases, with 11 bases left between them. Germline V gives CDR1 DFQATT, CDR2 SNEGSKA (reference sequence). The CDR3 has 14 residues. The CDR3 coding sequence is TGCAGTGCTAGAGCGCGTGGGCGTCAAGAGACCCAGTACTTC. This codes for CSARARGRQETQYF.

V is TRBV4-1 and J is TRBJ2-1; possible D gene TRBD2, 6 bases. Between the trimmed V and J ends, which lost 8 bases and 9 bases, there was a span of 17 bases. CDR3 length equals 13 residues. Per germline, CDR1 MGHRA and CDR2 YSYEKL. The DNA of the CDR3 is TGCGCCAGCGGATTGCGAGAGGGAGGTGAGCAGTTCTTC. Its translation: CASGLREGGEQFF.